This T cell receptor (beta chain) appears in the sequencing data of a study of cytomegalovirus exposure and HLA in healthy donors. General study results and limits: In terms of immune exposure information, only CMV serostatus was available. According to a later analysis, most TCR beta chains associated with CMV appeared HLA-restricted. Analysis was carried out at a later point, and it linked a missense DCLRE1C variant to TCR beta V- and J-gene trimming.

Trimming removed 2 bases at V and 8 bases at J, with 16 bases between. The CDR3 runs 14 residues. Germline V gene lookup returns CDR1 MRHNA and CDR2 SNTAGT. Despite likely unrecorded immune exposures, the donors were nominally healthy at the time of sampling. On this clone itself: Its target is unknown.

Primers: 60 Vbeta forward and 13 Jbeta reverse. Profiling relied on immunoSEQ multiplex PCR, and the TCRdb table lists in-frame clones only, not all of them. Found here are 90,000 to 120,000 clones, over 75% of them singletons; the top ten hold more than 4%. Sequencing was carried out using PBMCs. The chain links TRBV6-4 to TRBJ2-7, with D possibly matching TRBD2 (6 bases). The clonotype was recovered from a male donor in good health and CMV-seronegative. The CDR3 region is CASSDRHGTSQQYF. The CDR3 DNA follows: TGTGCCAGCAGTGACCGACATGGGACTTCCCAGCAGTACTTC.